The clone carrying this T cell receptor (beta chain) was counted once. The antigen is undetermined. Produced via immunoSEQ multiplex PCR; TCRdb's table is partial and in-frame only. The sample has roughly 2 million clones, about 95% seen once. This specimen comes from a study of shared clonotypes between healthy human individuals. Naive CD8 cells lacked CD45RO, underwent positive selection for CCR7 and left out terminally differentiated effector memory CD45RA+ cells. Each sample came from a Caucasian adult donor living in Nashville, Tennessee. Per the germline V gene, CDR1 is MRHNA and CDR2 is SNTAGT. With 3 bases removed from V and 2 bases from J, the gap between germline ends came to 11 bases. The CDR3 sequence is 15 residues long. The study, taken as a whole, reports: Large depth notwithstanding, sorted-subset sequencing proved incomplete by rarefaction. The sharing of approximately 5.1% of naive CD4 clonotypes was seen across a few donors.

This chain connects TRBV6-4 to TRBJ2-1, with TRBD1 as a possible D gene (5 bases). Sequencing used naive CD8+ T cells sorted from blood. This TCR came from a man younger than 35 in good health. This chain's CDR3 is CASSELAGTYNEQFF. The CDR3 coding sequence is TGTGCCAGCAGTGAGTTAGCAGGGACCTACAATGAGCAGTTCTTC.